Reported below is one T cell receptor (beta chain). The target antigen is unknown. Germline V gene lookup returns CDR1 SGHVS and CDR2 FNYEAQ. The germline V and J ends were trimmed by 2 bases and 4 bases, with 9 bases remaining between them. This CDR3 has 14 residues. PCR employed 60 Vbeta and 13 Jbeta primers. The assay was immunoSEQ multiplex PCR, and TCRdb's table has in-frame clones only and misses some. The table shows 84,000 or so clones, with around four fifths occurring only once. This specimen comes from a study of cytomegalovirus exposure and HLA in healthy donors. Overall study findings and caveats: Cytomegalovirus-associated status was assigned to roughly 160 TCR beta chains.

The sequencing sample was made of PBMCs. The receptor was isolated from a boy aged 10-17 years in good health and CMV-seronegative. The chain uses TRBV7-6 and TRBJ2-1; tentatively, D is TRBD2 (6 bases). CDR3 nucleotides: TGTGCCAGCAGCTTAACGGGAGAATACAATGAGCAGTTCTTC. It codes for CASSLTGEYNEQFF.